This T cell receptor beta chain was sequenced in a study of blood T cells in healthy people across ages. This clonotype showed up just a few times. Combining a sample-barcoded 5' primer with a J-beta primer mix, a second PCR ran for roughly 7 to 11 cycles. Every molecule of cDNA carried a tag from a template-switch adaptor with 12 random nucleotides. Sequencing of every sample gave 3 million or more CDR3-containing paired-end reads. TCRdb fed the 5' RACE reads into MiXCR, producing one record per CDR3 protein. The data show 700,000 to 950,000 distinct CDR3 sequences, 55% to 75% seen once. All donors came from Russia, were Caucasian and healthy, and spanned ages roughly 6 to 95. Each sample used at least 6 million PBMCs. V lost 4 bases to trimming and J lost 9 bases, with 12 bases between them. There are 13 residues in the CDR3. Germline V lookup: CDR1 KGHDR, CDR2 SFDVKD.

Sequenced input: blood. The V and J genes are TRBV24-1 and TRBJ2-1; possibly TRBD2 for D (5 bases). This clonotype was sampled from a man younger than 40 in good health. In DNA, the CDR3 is TGTGCCACCAGTGACTCCGGACTGTTTGAGCAGTTCTTC. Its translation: CATSDSGLFEQFF.